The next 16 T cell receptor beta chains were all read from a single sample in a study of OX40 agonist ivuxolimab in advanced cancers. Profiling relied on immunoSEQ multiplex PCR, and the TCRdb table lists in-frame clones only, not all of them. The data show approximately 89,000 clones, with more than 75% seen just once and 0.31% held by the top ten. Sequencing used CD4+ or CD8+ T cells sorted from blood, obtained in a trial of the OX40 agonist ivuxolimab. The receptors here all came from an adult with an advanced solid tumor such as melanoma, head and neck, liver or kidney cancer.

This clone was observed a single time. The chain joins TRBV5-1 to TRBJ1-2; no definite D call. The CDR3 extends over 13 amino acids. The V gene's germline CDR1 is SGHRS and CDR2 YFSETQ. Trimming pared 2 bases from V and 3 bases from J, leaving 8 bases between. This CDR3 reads CASSLGPDYGYTF. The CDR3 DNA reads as TGCGCCAGCAGCTTAGGACCGGACTATGGCTACACCTTC.

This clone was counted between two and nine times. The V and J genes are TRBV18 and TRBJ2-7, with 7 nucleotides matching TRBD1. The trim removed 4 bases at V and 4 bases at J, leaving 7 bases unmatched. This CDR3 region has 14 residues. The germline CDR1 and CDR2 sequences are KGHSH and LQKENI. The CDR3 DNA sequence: TGTGCCAGCTCACGGGACAGTGAATGGTACGAGCAGTACTTC. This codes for CASSRDSEWYEQYF.

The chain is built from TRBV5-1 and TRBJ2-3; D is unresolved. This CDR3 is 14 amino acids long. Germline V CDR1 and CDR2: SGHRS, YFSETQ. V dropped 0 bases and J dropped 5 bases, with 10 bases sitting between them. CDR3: CASSLDFPGDTQYF. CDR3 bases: TGCGCCAGCAGCTTGGACTTCCCTGGAGATACGCAGTATTTT.

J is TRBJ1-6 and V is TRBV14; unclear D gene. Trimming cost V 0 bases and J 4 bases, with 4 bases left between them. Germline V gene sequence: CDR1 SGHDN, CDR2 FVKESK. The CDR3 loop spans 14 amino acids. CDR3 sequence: CASSQESYNSPLHF. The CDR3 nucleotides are TGTGCCAGCAGCCAAGAATCATATAATTCACCCCTCCACTTT.

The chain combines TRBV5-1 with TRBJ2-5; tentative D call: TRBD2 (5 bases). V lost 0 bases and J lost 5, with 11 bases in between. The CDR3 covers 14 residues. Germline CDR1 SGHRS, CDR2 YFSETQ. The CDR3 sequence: CASSLEEGRETQYF. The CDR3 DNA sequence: TGCGCCAGCAGCTTGGAAGAGGGTCGGGAGACCCAGTACTTC. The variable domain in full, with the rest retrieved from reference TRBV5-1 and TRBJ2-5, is KAGVTQTPRYLIKTRGQQVTLSCSPISGHRSVSWYQQTPGQGLQFLFEYFSETQRNKGNFPGRFSGRQFSNSRSEMNVSTLELGDSALYLCASSLEEGRETQYFGPGTRLLVL.

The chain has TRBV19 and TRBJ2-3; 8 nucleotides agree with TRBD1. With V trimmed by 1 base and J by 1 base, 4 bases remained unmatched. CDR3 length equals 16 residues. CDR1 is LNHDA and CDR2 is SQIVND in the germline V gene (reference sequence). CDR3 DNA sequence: TGTGCCAGTAGTATAGGGACAGGGTATGGCACAGATACGCAGTATTTT. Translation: CASSIGTGYGTDTQYF.

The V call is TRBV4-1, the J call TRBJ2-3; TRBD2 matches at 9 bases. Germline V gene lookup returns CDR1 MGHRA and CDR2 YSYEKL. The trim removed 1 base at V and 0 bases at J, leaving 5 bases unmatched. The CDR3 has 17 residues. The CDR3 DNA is TGCGCCAGCAGCCAAGGGGCCAGCGGGGGGAGCACAGATACGCAGTATTTT. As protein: CASSQGASGGSTDTQYF.

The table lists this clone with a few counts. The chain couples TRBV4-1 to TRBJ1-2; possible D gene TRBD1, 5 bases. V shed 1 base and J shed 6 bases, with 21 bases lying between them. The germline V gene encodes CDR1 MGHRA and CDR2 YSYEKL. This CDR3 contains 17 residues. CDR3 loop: CASSQGPLGGKRDGYTF. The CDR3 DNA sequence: TGCGCCAGCAGCCAAGGCCCCTTGGGGGGAAAGAGGGATGGCTACACCTTC.

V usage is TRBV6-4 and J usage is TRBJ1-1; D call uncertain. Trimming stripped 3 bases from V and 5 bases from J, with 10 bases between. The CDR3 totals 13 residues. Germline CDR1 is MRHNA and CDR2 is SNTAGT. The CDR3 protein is CASSEATNTEAFF. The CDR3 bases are TGTGCCAGCAGTGAGGCGACAAATACTGAAGCTTTCTTT.

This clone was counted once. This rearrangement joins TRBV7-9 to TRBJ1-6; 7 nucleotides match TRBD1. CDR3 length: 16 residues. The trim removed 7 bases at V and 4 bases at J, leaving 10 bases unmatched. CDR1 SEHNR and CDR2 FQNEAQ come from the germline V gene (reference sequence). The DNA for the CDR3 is TGTGCCAGCAACACGGACAGGAGATATTATAATTCACCCCTCCACTTT. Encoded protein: CASNTDRRYYNSPLHF.

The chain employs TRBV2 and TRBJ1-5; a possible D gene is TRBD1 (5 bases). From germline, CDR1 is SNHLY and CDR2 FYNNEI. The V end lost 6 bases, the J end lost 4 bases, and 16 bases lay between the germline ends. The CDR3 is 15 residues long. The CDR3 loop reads CASRVETATNQPQHF. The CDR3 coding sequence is TGTGCCAGCAGGGTCGAGACAGCAACAAATCAGCCCCAGCATTTT.

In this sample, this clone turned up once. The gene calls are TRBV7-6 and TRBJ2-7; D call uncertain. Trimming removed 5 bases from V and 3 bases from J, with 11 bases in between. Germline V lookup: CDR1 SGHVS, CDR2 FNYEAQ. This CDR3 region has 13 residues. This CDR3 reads CASSQSTGYEQYF. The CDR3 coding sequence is TGTGCCAGCAGCCAATCGACGGGCTACGAGCAGTACTTC.

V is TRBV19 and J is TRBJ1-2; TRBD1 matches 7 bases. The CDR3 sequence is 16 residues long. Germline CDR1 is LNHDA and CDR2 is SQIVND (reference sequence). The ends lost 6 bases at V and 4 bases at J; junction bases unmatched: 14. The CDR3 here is CASSPRAGQATYGYTF. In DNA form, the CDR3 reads TGTGCCAGTAGCCCCCGAGCCGGACAGGCCACCTATGGCTACACCTTC.

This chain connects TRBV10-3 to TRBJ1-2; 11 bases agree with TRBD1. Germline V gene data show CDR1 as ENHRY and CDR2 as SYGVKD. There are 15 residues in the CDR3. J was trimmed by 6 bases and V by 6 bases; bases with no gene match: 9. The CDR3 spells CAIRTGQGGFDGYTF. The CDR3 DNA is TGTGCCATCAGGACGGGACAGGGGGGATTTGATGGCTACACCTTC.

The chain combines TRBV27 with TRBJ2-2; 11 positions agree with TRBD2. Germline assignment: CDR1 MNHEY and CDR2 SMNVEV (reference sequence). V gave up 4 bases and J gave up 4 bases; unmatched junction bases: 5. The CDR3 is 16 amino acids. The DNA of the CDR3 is TGTGCCAGCAGTTCCTTAGCGGGGGGGCCCACCGGGGAGCTGTTTTTT. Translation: CASSSLAGGPTGELFF.

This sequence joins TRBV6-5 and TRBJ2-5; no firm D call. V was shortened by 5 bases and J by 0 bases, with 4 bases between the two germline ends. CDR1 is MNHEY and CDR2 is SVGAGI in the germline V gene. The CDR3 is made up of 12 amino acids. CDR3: CASSPNQETQYF. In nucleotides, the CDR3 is TGTGCCAGCAGTCCCAACCAAGAGACCCAGTACTTC.